A single sample gave rise to the 10 T cell receptor beta chains below, sequenced in a study of T cell responses to AZD1222 COVID-19 vaccine. Measured with immunoSEQ multiplex PCR; TCRdb has only the in-frame clones, and not every one. This sample has about 140,000 clones, with 80% to 95% found just once. This sample comprised peripheral blood, obtained on day 0 of AZD1222 vaccination. The receptors come from an adult in good health.

The rearrangement uses TRBV6-5 and TRBJ1-1; no definite D call. Germline-derived CDR1 and CDR2 are MNHEY and SVGAGI. V lost 0 bases to trimming and J lost 4 bases, with 6 bases between them. The CDR3 has 13 amino acids. CDR3 in DNA: TGTGCCAGCAGTTACTCTGGGGTCACTGAAGCTTTCTTT. It is translated as CASSYSGVTEAFF.

This clone was observed a single time. This chain connects TRBV3-1 (or the pseudogene TRBV3-2) to TRBJ2-2; the match to TRBD1 covers 7 bases. Germline values: CDR1 LGHDT, CDR2 YNNKEL (reference sequence). CDR3 length: 17 amino acids. V lost 1 base and J lost 4; bases outside the gene matches: 9. Written as DNA, the CDR3 is TGTGCCAGCAGCCAAGGGACAGGAGAATCCCTCACCGGGGAGCTGTTTTTT. This sequence encodes CASSQGTGESLTGELFF.

The chain employs TRBV5-1 and TRBJ1-4, with 9 bases that match TRBD1. J lost 8 bases, V lost 4 bases, and 12 bases had no gene match. This CDR3 is 16 amino acids long. From germline, CDR1 is SGHRS and CDR2 YFSETQ. DNA of the CDR3: TGCGCCAGCAGCCAGCCGTCACAGGGGGCGCACGAAAAACTGTTTTTT. Translated: CASSQPSQGAHEKLFF. The variable domain in full, completed from reference TRBV5-1 and TRBJ1-4, reads KAGVTQTPRYLIKTRGQQVTLSCSPISGHRSVSWYQQTPGQGLQFLFEYFSETQRNKGNFPGRFSGRQFSNSRSEMNVSTLELGDSALYLCASSQPSQGAHEKLFFGSGTQLSVL.

In regard to this clone: In the same sample, other DNA sequences code for this CDR3. The chain links TRBV5-1 to TRBJ1-4; a weak D match, TRBD1 (5 bases). V dropped 2 bases and J dropped 7 bases, with 6 bases sitting between them. Per the germline V gene, CDR1 is SGHRS and CDR2 is YFSETQ. The CDR3 has 12 amino acids. The CDR3 here is CASSFQGEKLFF. DNA for the CDR3: TGCGCCAGCAGCTTCCAGGGTGAAAAACTGTTTTTT.

In its sample, this clone was seen once. V is TRBV6-6 and J is TRBJ2-1; D gene uncertain. Germline CDR1 reads MNHNY; CDR2 reads SVGAGI (reference sequence). The CDR3 contains 12 residues. The V end was cut by 6 bases, the J end by 8 bases, with 11 bases between. The CDR3 reads CASSHPPDEQFF. CDR3 coding DNA: TGTGCCAGCAGCCATCCGCCCGATGAGCAGTTCTTC.

This chain connects TRBV6-5 to TRBJ1-2; D not resolved. This CDR3 is 13 amino acids long. V was shortened by 0 bases and J by 4 bases, with 6 bases between the two germline ends. Germline loops: CDR1 MNHEY, CDR2 SVGAGI. This CDR3 is CASSYSDRYGYTF. For the CDR3, the DNA is TGTGCCAGCAGTTACTCAGACCGCTATGGCTACACCTTC.

The chain combines TRBV5-1 with TRBJ2-3, with TRBD1 matching over 8 bases. This CDR3 has 16 residues. The germline V gene has CDR1 SGHRS and CDR2 YFSETQ. Trimming at V came to 4 bases and at J to 3 bases, leaving 10 bases not matched to a gene. This CDR3 is CASSAGQGETTDTQYF. CDR3 sequence (DNA): TGCGCCAGCAGCGCAGGACAGGGAGAGACAACAGATACGCAGTATTTT.

J is TRBJ2-7 and V is TRBV6-1; no clear D gene. The CDR3 covers 12 residues. V was cut by 3 bases and J by 2 bases, with 5 bases left in between. CDR1 MNHNS and CDR2 SASEGT come from the germline V gene. CDR3 sequence (DNA): TGTGCCAGCAGTGAGTATACCTACGAGCAGTACTTC. Translation gives CASSEYTYEQYF.

This rearrangement joins TRBV11-2 to TRBJ1-2, with TRBD1 identical over 7 bases. CDR3 length: 13 amino acids. The junction had 8 bases not matched to a gene; V was cut back by 1 base and J by 12 bases. From germline, CDR1 is SGHAT and CDR2 FQNNGV. DNA of the CDR3: TGTGCCAGCAGCTTAGCCGGGACAGAAAGACACACCTTC. This sequence encodes CASSLAGTERHTF. Full variable domain (missing parts from reference TRBV11-2 and TRBJ1-2): EAGVAQSPRYKIIEKRQSVAFWCNPISGHATLYWYQQILGQGPKLLIQFQNNGVVDDSQLPKDRFSAERLKGVDSTLKIQPAKLEDSAVYLCASSLAGTERHTFGSGTRLTVV.

This sequence joins TRBV18 and TRBJ1-2, with no clear D. CDR1 and CDR2 from the germline V gene are KGHSH and LQKENI. The CDR3 is 12 residues long. Trimming left V 2 bases short and J 6 bases short, with 7 bases between. DNA for the CDR3: TGTGCCAGCTCACCATCGCCGAATGGCTACACCTTC. Residues: CASSPSPNGYTF.